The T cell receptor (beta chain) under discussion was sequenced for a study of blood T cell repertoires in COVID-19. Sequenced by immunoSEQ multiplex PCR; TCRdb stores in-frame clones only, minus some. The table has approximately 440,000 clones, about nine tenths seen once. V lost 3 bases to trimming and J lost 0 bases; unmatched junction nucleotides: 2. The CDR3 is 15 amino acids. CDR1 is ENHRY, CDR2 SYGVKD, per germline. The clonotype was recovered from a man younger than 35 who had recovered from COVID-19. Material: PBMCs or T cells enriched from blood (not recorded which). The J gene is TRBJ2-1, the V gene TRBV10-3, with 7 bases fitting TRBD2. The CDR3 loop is CAISDSGGSYNEQFF. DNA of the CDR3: TGTGCCATCAGTGATTCGGGGGGCTCCTACAATGAGCAGTTCTTC.